The 17 T cell receptor beta chains given below trace back to one sample, sequenced in a study of beta chain features in type 1 diabetes. Study-level results: Patients with Type 1 diabetes showed moderately but significantly shorter TCRB CDR3s in all four CD4+ subsets.

Expressed TCRB transcripts were sequenced, since all the RNA that had been isolated was reverse transcribed. Sequencing used immunoSEQ multiplex PCR; TCRdb keeps in-frame clones, though not all of them. The data contain more than 550,000 clones, more than 12% of them seen just once; the ten biggest clones take up 0.035% to 0.04%. Their specific antigens are unknown. The sequenced sample consisted of naive CD4+ T cells from blood. Receptors originate from a man aged 18-30 years with type 1 diabetes.

This clone was found a few times. This chain connects TRBV7-9 to TRBJ2-3; D remains ambiguous. The CDR3 totals 13 residues. Germline V gene sequence: CDR1 SEHNR, CDR2 FQNEAQ (reference sequence). Trimming shortened V by 7 bases and J by 7 bases, and 15 bases separated the two germline ends. In DNA, the CDR3 is TGTGCCAGCACCGTGACTCAGAGCTATACGCAGTATTTT. It translates to CASTVTQSYTQYF.

The chain recombines TRBV6-6 with TRBJ2-7; 10 bases are a match to TRBD1. Per germline, CDR1 MNHNY and CDR2 SVGAGI (reference sequence). V shed 5 bases, J shed 1 base, and the junction held 2 bases outside the gene matches. The CDR3 has 14 residues. DNA of the CDR3: TGTGCCAGCAGTAGACAGGGGGCTTCCTACGAGCAGTACTTC. Protein sequence: CASSRQGASYEQYF.

There are a few counts of this clone. The chain combines TRBV5-4 with TRBJ1-5, with 10 nucleotides matching TRBD1. The germline CDR1 and CDR2 sequences are SGHNT and YYREEE (reference sequence). The CDR3 runs to 14 residues. The J segment lost 5 bases and the V segment lost 4 bases, leaving 3 bases of the junction unmatched. The CDR3, as DNA: TGTGCCAGCAGCCCCGGGACAGGGGATCAGCCCCAGCATTTT. Translating gives CASSPGTGDQPQHF. The entire variable domain, with the rest obtained from reference TRBV5-4 and TRBJ1-5, is as follows: ETGVTQSPTHLIKTRGQQVTLRCSSQSGHNTVSWYQQALGQGPQFIFQYYREEENGRGNFPPRFSGLQFPNYSSELNVNALELDDSALYLCASSPGTGDQPQHFGDGTRLSIL.

There are a few counts of this clone. CDR3 bases: TGCGCCAGCAGCTTATTACTAGGGAACAATGAGCAGTTCTTC. Translation: CASSLLLGNNEQFF. This chain joins TRBV5-1 and TRBJ2-1, with D perhaps TRBD2 (5 bases). Germline loops: CDR1 SGHRS, CDR2 YFSETQ. V was cut by 2 bases and J by 5 bases, with 11 bases left in between. The CDR3 runs 14 residues.

J is TRBJ2-5 and V is TRBV7-9; D is uncertain. Germline V lookup: CDR1 SEHNR, CDR2 FQNEAQ (reference sequence). The CDR3 extends over 12 amino acids. Trimming took 3 bases from V and 4 from J, leaving 6 bases between them. CDR3 coding DNA: TGTGCCAGCAGCTTTGCTACAGAGACCCAGTACTTC. This gives the protein CASSFATETQYF.

This clone was found once. V is TRBV4-1 and J is TRBJ2-3; 10 bases line up with TRBD2. Looked up from germline, CDR1 is MGHRA and CDR2 is YSYEKL. This CDR3 is 18 amino acids long. With V trimmed by 3 bases and J by 6 bases, 15 bases remained unmatched. This CDR3 is CASSQTLAGESFSDTQYF. Written as DNA, the CDR3 is TGCGCCAGCAGCCAGACCCTAGCGGGAGAAAGTTTCAGCGATACGCAGTATTTT.

This chain uses TRBV30 with TRBJ2-1; D is perhaps TRBD2 (6 bases). V was pared by 1 base and J by 10 bases, with 14 bases between. Per the germline V gene, CDR1 is GTSNPN and CDR2 is SVGIG (reference sequence). CDR3 length equals 13 residues. The CDR3 sequence: CAWSGRESSEQFF. For the CDR3, the DNA is TGTGCCTGGAGTGGGCGGGAATCGAGCGAGCAGTTCTTC.

This chain uses TRBV5-4 with TRBJ2-3; 7 bases map to TRBD1. This CDR3 spans 16 amino acids. V gave up 4 bases and J gave up 3 bases; unmatched junction bases: 11. The germline gives CDR1 SGHNT, CDR2 YYREEE (reference sequence). This CDR3 reads CASSPPRNRGTDTQYF. DNA of the CDR3: TGTGCCAGCAGCCCACCTAGGAACAGGGGAACAGATACGCAGTATTTT.

This clone has just a few counts. V is TRBV18 and J is TRBJ1-4; D not certain. Trimming removed 3 bases from V and 8 bases from J, with 10 bases in between. The CDR3 is 13 residues long. The germline gives CDR1 KGHSH, CDR2 LQKENI. The CDR3 coding sequence is TGTGCCAGCTCACCGGGTGTGAAAGAAAAACTGTTTTTT. Its protein is CASSPGVKEKLFF.

The table lists this clone with a few counts. The chain carries TRBV9 and TRBJ2-3; 7 bases align to TRBD1. CDR3 size: 15 residues. V trimming: 0 bases; J trimming: 3 bases; junction bases outside the gene matches: 4. The germline V gene has CDR1 SGDLS and CDR2 YYNGEE. CDR3 residues: CASSVGTGQTDTQYF. CDR3 in DNA: TGTGCCAGCAGCGTAGGGACAGGACAGACAGATACGCAGTATTTT.

The V and J genes are TRBV30 and TRBJ1-2; no clear D gene. The CDR3 runs 11 residues. Germline V gene lookup returns CDR1 GTSNPN and CDR2 SVGIG (reference sequence). The V end was cut by 4 bases, the J end by 9 bases, with 12 bases between. DNA of the CDR3: TGTGCCTGGAAGGAGGAATTGAGCTACACCTTC. Translation gives CAWKEELSYTF.

V is TRBV28 and J is TRBJ1-1; D may be TRBD1 (6 bases). This CDR3 is built from 13 residues. The V and J ends lost 2 bases and 7 bases respectively, with 11 bases between them. CDR1 is MDHEN, CDR2 SYDVKM, per germline. The CDR3 DNA sequence: TGTGCCAGCAGTTTAGGCAGGGGAGGTGAAGCTTTCTTT. Translation: CASSLGRGGEAFF.

This clone was picked up a small number of times. V and J are TRBV6-1 and TRBJ2-7, with 10 positions matching TRBD1. The germline V gene encodes CDR1 MNHNS and CDR2 SASEGT. The CDR3 spans 13 residues. The V gene end was trimmed by 7 bases and the J gene end by 4 bases; junction bases not matched to a gene: 4. As DNA, the CDR3 is TGTGCCAGCACCCGGGACAGGGGATACGAGCAGTACTTC. Translation gives CASTRDRGYEQYF.

This clone was observed a few times. The V call is TRBV9, the J call TRBJ1-4, with D hard to call. There are 15 residues in the CDR3. The ends were cut back, 0 bases at V and 8 bases at J, with 14 bases in the middle. CDR1 SGDLS and CDR2 YYNGEE come from the germline V gene. The CDR3 DNA reads as TGTGCCAGCAGCGTAGCCGGAGGGAGGGAAGAAAAACTGTTTTTT. Its translation: CASSVAGGREEKLFF.

This clone was counted only a few times. This chain links TRBV4-1 with TRBJ2-1; 7 positions match TRBD1. The germline CDR1 and CDR2 sequences are MGHRA and YSYEKL. The CDR3 extends over 17 amino acids. V was pared by 4 bases and J by 6 bases, with 15 bases of the junction left unmatched. The CDR3 region is CASSPDKQGISSNEQFF. The CDR3 bases are TGCGCCAGCAGCCCCGACAAACAGGGGATCTCTAGCAATGAGCAGTTCTTC.

This clone was observed a few times. This chain links TRBV7-9 with TRBJ2-4, with 16 bases lining up with TRBD2. Losses at the gene ends were 5 bases for V and 1 base for J; bases not matched to a gene: 5. The germline V gene encodes CDR1 SEHNR and CDR2 FQNEAQ (reference sequence). The CDR3 has 18 residues. The CDR3 here is CASSPPGLAGGAKNIQYF. The CDR3 DNA reads as TGTGCCAGCAGCCCACCGGGACTAGCGGGAGGGGCCAAAAACATTCAGTACTTC.

This clone was found a few times. This sample includes further DNA sequences coding for the same CDR3. The CDR3 region has the DNA TGTGCCAGCAGCTTAGGCAGGGGGAACTATGGCTACACCTTC. Translating gives CASSLGRGNYGYTF. The chain joins TRBV7-2 to TRBJ1-2, with 7 bases fitting TRBD1. CDR3 length: 14 amino acids. Germline trimming cut 1 base from V and 2 bases from J; bases unmatched to any gene: 1. The germline V gene encodes CDR1 SGHTA and CDR2 FQGNSA.